This T cell receptor beta chain emerged from a study of cytomegalovirus exposure and HLA in healthy donors (dated by TCRdb to the late 2010s). Describing the broader study: An earlier analysis of roughly 500 of the donors reported 250 to 350 Gb of sequence data and 95 million to 140 million unique TCR beta sequences obtained from 150 million to 200 million T cells. The number of donors typed differed by locus, with roughly 620-640 for A, B, C, DRB1 and DQB1, roughly 520 for DQA1, 600 to 610 for DPA1, and about 450 for DPB1. A few DR-DQ haplotypes were treated as single units for association and clustering because of strong linkage in the cohort. Among approximately 370 genotyped donors of the cohort, an average of approximately 240,000 unique TCR beta nucleotide sequences was sequenced per donor, of which about 19% were non-productive. HLA typing covered class I and class II loci at four-digit resolution. Genome-wide SNP genotypes for about three fifths of the 666 donors were used in a later genetic analysis, which treated that subset as a discovery cohort. Using immunosequencing, the study profiled T cell repertoires from around 680 subjects and related those repertoires to cytomegalovirus serostatus. All discovery cohort repertoires had been generated using a single sequencing platform. The study combined high-throughput TCR immunosequencing, statistical association of individual TCRs with disease status, and machine learning to predict cytomegalovirus infection status. Rather than drawing on any new phenotypic data, the later analysis identified candidate immune exposures from TCR beta sequences and the way those sequences occurred across donors. Approximately 310 gigabases of sequencing data and approximately 93 million unique TCR sequences were included in an early release covering roughly 700 HLA-typed donors. Along with the roughly 700-subject first cohort, a separate validation cohort of over 90 different subjects was used. Of the roughly 410 genotyped donors, more than 75% were placed in the genetic ancestry cluster associated with self-reported Caucasian donors. Alongside the repertoire data, information on donor age, sex, ethnicity and CMV serostatus was compiled. A later analysis re-examined previously published TCR beta repertoires from 500 to 700 donors and added high-resolution HLA genotyping to investigate patterns of TCR occurrence. An earlier analysis of roughly 580 of the donors used high-throughput TCR beta sequencing to judge whether each TCR beta V gene segment behaved as functional or pseudogenic. The study aimed to test whether cataloging public T cell receptors could reveal signatures of past pathogen exposure.

The cohort comprised under 700 healthy bone marrow donors. Cohort members were all nominally healthy when sampled, although unrecorded immune exposures were likely present. The donor tested CMV seropositive, placing the donor among the 250 to 300 seropositive members of the cohort. Every donor gave a peripheral blood sample, and the peripheral blood mononuclear cells from that sample were used for TCR beta sequencing. Genomic DNA was extracted from the blood cell samples with the Qiagen DNeasy Blood Extraction Kit. The CDR3 runs 18 residues from the cysteine to the phenylalanine. The retained sequence is limited to the CDR3, 54 bases, with the frame set at the first base. The germline V gene yields SGDLS for CDR1 and YYNGEE for CDR2. Relative to germline, V is 1 base shorter and J is 2 bases shorter, with 19 bases between their ends. With regard to this clone: The antigen it recognizes is unknown. It has no much larger one-base neighbor in the sample; base qualities were not kept.

Summary of the overall study and its limitations: Because some donors lacked HLA typing at each locus, the association tests relied only on the typed subset. Some IMGT-functional V segments, including TRBV6-2 and TRBV6-3, could not be distinguished by the 87-base-pair reads and were therefore excluded. In a later analysis, TCR association rates were found to vary across HLA loci, with the most associated TCRs seen for DRB1 alleles and the fewest for HLA-C alleles. V-gene and J-gene trimming of TCR beta chains was associated with a missense DCLRE1C variant in a later genetic analysis, and the association was replicated in an independent cohort. A later analysis found that HLA-associated TCR beta chains were more clonally expanded and had lower generation probabilities than equally common non-associated chains. Three of the identified cytomegalovirus-associated TCR beta chains were confirmed in vitro to be specific for cytomegalovirus antigens. CMV serostatus was the only immune exposure information available for the cohort. The presence/absence analyses assumed that sequencing depth was roughly uniform across donors, and that assumption may not be true. According to a later analysis, most CMV-associated TCR beta chains appeared to be HLA-restricted, and the HLA associations seemed to be driven largely by CMV exposure. Linkage disequilibrium might explain the correlated functional status among segregating V segments, but an unknown experimental factor could not be ruled out. A later analysis associated 15,000 to 20,000 TCR beta sequences with specific HLA alleles at a false discovery rate of 0.05. Compared with the roughly 700-donor mean, donors in an Asian-associated ancestry cluster had fewer N-insertions in productive TCRs, according to a later genetic analysis. The sequencing pipeline was judged likely to have produced a cluster of highly shared sequence variants as a technical artifact. A further reported finding was that TCR beta sequences accurately predicted the HLA-A and HLA-B alleles for most subjects in the first cohort. Cytomegalovirus status was reported to be diagnosed by the classifier with high specificity and sensitivity in both the original and validation cohorts. Some 16 rarely observed V segments, including chromosome 9 orphons, were excluded from the earlier analysis of a few hundred of the donors because counts were too low. According to a later analysis, parvovirus B19, influenza, CMV and Epstein-Barr virus appeared linked to several top co-occurrence clusters. Assigning TCR associations to individual alleles was difficult when HLA alleles, especially DR and DQ, strongly co-occurred. An earlier analysis of some 560 of the donors showed that most TCR beta V segments appeared in productive rearrangements either about 87% or about 30% of the time, which broadly matched IMGT annotations. The study gave a list of about 160 TCR beta chains associated with cytomegalovirus. According to the authors, the approach could potentially be generalized to other disease states and immunological phenotypes. While some public TCRs were present in many individuals, most TCR sequences turned up only very rarely across donors. Only TCR beta chains were sequenced in this cohort, and the absence of alpha or paired-chain data limited detectable features.

The library was built by means of the immunoSEQ multiplex PCR assay. For the multiplex PCR, a mixture combining 60 forward primers for TCR Vbeta segments and 13 reverse primers for TCR Jbeta segments was used. The CDR3 region of rearranged TCR beta genes was amplified from genomic DNA by a multiplex PCR assay. Amplified TCR beta libraries were sequenced as 87-base-pair reads on the Illumina HiSeq System. As for how the authors treated the data: A later analysis counted tens of millions of unique TCR beta chains across the 550 to 700 repertoires, and some 12 million of these chains were shared by at least two donors. To remove PCR and sequencing errors, raw reads were error-corrected and collapsed into unique sequences using a nearest-neighbor algorithm that merged closely related sequences. V, D and J gene segments were assigned by aligning CDR3 sequences to IMGT reference sequences. For a sequence to be retained, a match of at least six nucleotides was required to both a V gene segment and a J gene segment. Rearrangements were called productive when the CDR3 lacked stop codons and stayed in frame with V and J; all others were non-productive. CDR3 was defined by IMGT convention, running from the second conserved V-encoded cysteine to the conserved J-encoded phenylalanine. In an earlier analysis of 587 of the donors, sequences lacking an unambiguous match to a single V gene segment were excluded. In an earlier analysis of a few hundred of the donors, V segments were called functional above 56.7% productive rearrangements and were called segregating when the between-donor standard deviation exceeded 5%. To diagnose cytomegalovirus status from the catalog of TCR beta chain sequences, a statistical classification framework was built. In a later analysis, V and J genes were assigned by comparing TCR nucleotide sequences against IMGT/GENE-DB human TR gene sequences. Using the TCRdist pipeline, a later analysis assigned CDR3 sequences along with most-parsimonious VDJ recombination scenarios. In a later analysis, each TCR beta chain was defined by its CDR3 amino acid sequence together with its V-gene family, and reads lacking a unique V-gene family were excluded. To address suspected cross-contamination and a sequencing artifact, a later analysis removed a few hundred highly shared, low-generation-probability nucleotide sequences. For each public chain, a later analysis derived a clonal expansion index from normalized ranks of inferred template counts within each repertoire. A later analysis computed generation probabilities with a VDJ recombination model fitted to out-of-frame rearrangements, and checked the results against IGoR. A later analysis scored TCR-TCR, TCR-HLA and TCR-CMV co-occurrence with hypergeometric tests, applying a repertoire-size bias correction to TCR pairs. A later analysis estimated false discovery rates by permuting HLA or CMV assignments 20 times. In a later analysis, co-occurring TCRs were grouped with DBSCAN, and TCRdist sequence similarity was added when clustering was performed within HLA-allele-positive subsets. Repertoires with fewer than 30,000 or more than 120,000 public chains were left out of co-occurrence clustering, as were five repertoires with anomalous nucleotide sharing. In its TCRdb copy, this immuneACCESS table keeps in-frame sequences only and misses some clones. Where compared with another copy, unresolved V genes explain less than half of these, and the others have no known cause. V and J calls and clone size come straight from that table; D and trimming were deduced from the DNA. Within this sample are approximately 210,000 clones, with approximately 83% of them counted one time only. In total, the top ten clones hold about 9.4% of the sample.

The TCR was taken from a woman in her forties or fifties in good health and CMV-seropositive. This sequence uses TRBV9 and TRBJ1-3, with no D gene named confidently. Sequenced input: PBMCs. Here is the DNA: TGTGCCAGCAGCGTAAGTACGGGAGAAGGGTCAACTGGAAACACCATATATTTT. The encoded protein is CASSVSTGEGSTGNTIYF.